This TCR beta chain was identified in a study of T cells after yellow fever vaccination. TCRdb independently ran MiXCR on the 5' RACE reads; one entry per CDR3 protein. This sample yields 450,000 to 550,000 distinct CDR3 sequences, of which 19% are seen a single time; around an eighth belongs to the top ten. Findings and limits, study-wide: Abundant bulk-population clonotypes could contaminate the FACS-sorted repertoires.

Note on this clonotype: Its antigen is still unknown.

Germline V gene sequence: CDR1 MNHNS, CDR2 SASEGT. This CDR3 comprises 14 residues. Trimming shortened V by 7 bases and J by 7 bases, and 16 bases separated the two germline ends. The chain is built from TRBV6-1 and TRBJ1-4, with a possible D match to TRBD1 (6 bases). The specimen was PBMCs, collected 15 days after the yellow fever booster vaccination. This receptor was obtained from a young man who received the YFV17D yellow fever vaccine. The CDR3 nucleotides read TGTGCCAGCACCCAACAGGGTATGGTTGAAAAACTGTTTTTT. Its protein product is CASTQQGMVEKLFF.